The clone carrying this T cell receptor (beta chain) has ten or more counts. Amplified TCR beta CDR3 regions came from RNA transcripts. HTBI primers drove first-round RT-PCR of the TCR CDR3. TCRdb passed the multiplex PCR reads through MiXCR, listing each CDR3 protein once. Found here are about 380,000 distinct CDR3 sequences, around 13% of them singletons; the top ten hold 9.5% to 12%. The PBMCs were taken from over 9.5 ml of fresh peripheral blood. J gave up 4 bases and V 0 bases, and 6 bases lay outside the gene matches. The germline V gene encodes CDR1 DFQATT and CDR2 SNEGSKA (reference sequence). The CDR3 runs 15 residues. This record comes from a study of T cells in Graves' hyperthyroidism and ophthalmopathy.

The sequenced sample consisted of blood. The sequence was collected from a woman in her fifties or sixties with Graves' hyperthyroidism. The chain combines TRBV20-1 with TRBJ2-5, with 9 bases fitting TRBD1. CDR3: CSARDWDRELETQYF. The CDR3 nucleotides are TGCAGTGCTAGAGATTGGGACAGGGAGTTAGAGACCCAGTACTTC.